The 17 T cell receptor beta chains below all came from one sample that was sequenced in a study of shared clonotypes between healthy human individuals. Data came from immunoSEQ multiplex PCR; TCRdb stores just in-frame clones and leaves some out. The sample shows 550,000 to 750,000 clones, approximately 90% of them seen only once. The naive CD8 fraction comprised CD45RO-negative cells positively selected for CCR7 and excluded terminally differentiated effector memory CD45RA+ cells. The sequenced sample consisted of naive CD8+ T cells sorted from blood. These receptors came from a man aged 30-40 years in good health.

J is TRBJ1-2 and V is TRBV27; possible D gene TRBD1, 6 bases. CDR3 length: 15 amino acids. Deletions cut 6 bases from V and 1 base from J, with 15 bases between. Germline V CDR1 and CDR2: MNHEY, SMNVEV (reference sequence). The CDR3 DNA reads TGTGCCAGCAGCCTAACAGGGATTTTTAACTATGGCTACACCTTC. It encodes CASSLTGIFNYGYTF.

The chain has TRBV28 and TRBJ2-7; 8 nucleotides match TRBD1. The CDR3 runs 17 residues. J lost 0 bases, V lost 3 bases, and 10 bases had no gene match. Germline V CDR1 and CDR2: MDHEN, SYDVKM. The CDR3 sequence: CASSFSPGQVISYEQYF. The CDR3 bases are TGTGCCAGCAGTTTTTCGCCGGGACAGGTCATCTCCTACGAGCAGTACTTC.

This clone was observed a single time. An end of the junction differs from the germline gene, which may be a read error. The rearrangement uses TRBV5-1 and TRBJ2-5; 11 positions match TRBD2. The CDR3 extends over 24 amino acids. Per germline, CDR1 SGHRS and CDR2 YFSETQ. The CDR3 DNA sequence: TGCGCCAGCAGCTTGGATGGGGTGACCGAGGCCCGAAATTTTAGCGGGAGGGCCCAAAAGACCCAGTACTTC. This encodes CASSLDGVTEARNFSGRAQKTQYF.

The genes are TRBV5-1 and TRBJ2-5, with 14 bases matching TRBD2. Germline V gene lookup returns CDR1 SGHRS and CDR2 YFSETQ. V lost 3 bases and J lost 0; bases outside the gene matches: 10. The CDR3 consists of 19 residues. The CDR3 region is CASSSIGTSGSGDQETQYF. DNA for the CDR3: TGCGCCAGCAGCTCAATTGGGACTAGCGGGAGCGGGGACCAAGAGACCCAGTACTTC.

This clone was found once. This chain uses TRBV7-8 with TRBJ2-7; D is tentatively TRBD1 or TRBD2 (5 bases each). The CDR3 sequence is 16 residues long. The V end lost 1 base, the J end lost 5 bases, and 18 bases lay between the germline ends. Germline CDR1 reads SGHVS; CDR2 reads FQNEAQ. This chain's CDR3 is CASSLGKGVAGDEQYF. CDR3 sequence (DNA): TGTGCCAGCAGCTTAGGTAAAGGGGTTGCCGGGGACGAGCAGTACTTC.

The rearrangement links TRBV5-5 to TRBJ2-5; D may be TRBD2 (6 bases). The CDR3 runs 16 residues. Germline values: CDR1 SGHKS, CDR2 YYEKEE (reference sequence). With 4 bases removed from V and 1 base from J, the gap between germline ends came to 17 bases. CDR3 nucleotide sequence: TGTGCCAGCAGCGTGGAGTTGGGGGGAGGCCAAGAGACCCAGTACTTC. This codes for CASSVELGGGQETQYF.

V usage is TRBV4-1 and J usage is TRBJ2-7; 9 bases agree with TRBD2. With V trimmed by 4 bases and J by 4 bases, 8 bases remained unmatched. CDR1 is MGHRA, CDR2 YSYEKL, per germline. The CDR3 covers 15 residues. CDR3 sequence reads: CASSPLPSGIYEQYF. The CDR3, as DNA: TGCGCCAGCAGCCCACTCCCTAGCGGGATTTACGAGCAGTACTTC.

The genes are TRBV7-2 and TRBJ2-7; tentatively, D is TRBD1 or TRBD2 (5 bases each). This CDR3 comprises 16 residues. Per the germline V gene, CDR1 is SGHTA and CDR2 is FQGNSA. Trimming took 2 bases from V and 0 from J, leaving 14 bases between them. The CDR3 nucleotides read TGTGCCAGCAGCTTAAGGGGACGTCCGAACTCCTACGAGCAGTACTTC. Protein sequence: CASSLRGRPNSYEQYF.

The chain employs TRBV15 and TRBJ1-1; D is unresolved. Germline CDR1 and CDR2: LNHNV and YYDKDF (reference sequence). This CDR3 is built from 12 residues. Between the trimmed V and J ends, which lost 5 bases and 6 bases, there was a span of 10 bases. The CDR3 spells CATSRTPAEAFF. The CDR3 bases are TGTGCCACCAGCCGTACCCCCGCTGAAGCTTTCTTT.

The rearrangement joins TRBV19 to TRBJ2-3, with TRBD2 matching 7 bases. Per germline, CDR1 LNHDA and CDR2 SQIVND (reference sequence). Trimming took 2 bases from V and 2 from J; bases not matched to a gene: 4. The CDR3 extends over 15 amino acids. In DNA form, the CDR3 reads TGTGCCAGTAGTATATTTGCGGGGGACACAGATACGCAGTATTTT. Protein product: CASSIFAGDTDTQYF. The full variable domain, its missing parts supplied by reference TRBV19 and TRBJ2-3, is DGGITQSPKYLFRKEGQNVTLSCEQNLNHDAMYWYRQDPGQGLRLIYYSQIVNDFQKGDIAEGYSVSREKKESFPLTVTSAQKNPTAFYLCASSIFAGDTDTQYFGPGTRLTVL.

J is TRBJ2-7 and V is TRBV10-3, with 10 bases aligning to TRBD2. V shed 6 bases and J 5 bases; nucleotides not matched to a gene: 7. Germline V CDR1 and CDR2: ENHRY, SYGVKD. The length of the CDR3 is 14 residues. CDR3 sequence (DNA): TGTGCCATCAGCATTGAGGGACTAGCGCACGAGCAGTACTTC. Amino acids: CAISIEGLAHEQYF.

This chain links TRBV13 with TRBJ1-2, with unresolved D. Trimming cost V 0 bases and J 7 bases, with 12 bases left between them. The CDR3 has 14 amino acids. CDR1 is PRHDT and CDR2 is FYEKMQ in the germline V gene (reference sequence). CDR3 DNA sequence: TGTGCCAGCAGCTTAGGACTGAGGGCGGGTGGCTACACCTTC. Residues: CASSLGLRAGGYTF.

This clone was seen more than once but under ten times. The chain uses TRBV19 and TRBJ1-5, with D possibly matching TRBD1 (6 bases). The CDR3 is made up of 15 amino acids. Trimming stripped 6 bases from V and 4 bases from J, with 16 bases between. Germline CDR1 and CDR2: LNHDA and SQIVND (reference sequence). In DNA form, the CDR3 reads TGTGCCAGTAGACAGGGTGGGATGAGAAATCAGCCCCAGCATTTT. Its translation: CASRQGGMRNQPQHF.

In this sample, this clone turned up once. The chain has TRBV5-1 and TRBJ2-7, with TRBD1 matching 8 bases. The germline V gene has CDR1 SGHRS and CDR2 YFSETQ. J lost 3 bases, V lost 1 base, and 3 bases had no gene match. This CDR3 contains 14 residues. CDR3 sequence reads: CASSLRTGSYEQYF. The CDR3 DNA is TGCGCCAGCAGCTTGAGGACAGGGAGCTACGAGCAGTACTTC.

This clone came up once. One junction end does not reproduce the germline sequence, and a read error may be involved. This sequence joins TRBV27 and TRBJ2-2; D is undetermined. The CDR3 length is 14 residues. Germline V gene sequence: CDR1 MNHEY, CDR2 SMNVEV (reference sequence). The CDR3 region is CASRLVTDTGELFF. CDR3 DNA: TGTGCCAGCCGTTTAGTTACAGACACCGGGGAGCTGTTTTTT.

V and J are TRBV7-9 and TRBJ2-1, with D possibly TRBD2 on 6 matching bases. The V and J ends lost 7 bases and 5 bases respectively, with 12 bases between them. The CDR3 sequence is 13 residues long. Germline lookup yields CDR1 SEHNR and CDR2 FQNEAQ (reference sequence). CDR3: CASTPRGDNEQFF. The CDR3 nucleotides are TGTGCCAGCACCCCGCGGGGTGACAATGAGCAGTTCTTC.

V usage is TRBV7-9 and J usage is TRBJ1-2; tentatively, D is TRBD1 (5 bases). CDR3 length: 15 residues. V gave up 0 bases and J gave up 0 bases, with 8 bases separating them. Germline values: CDR1 SEHNR, CDR2 FQNEAQ (reference sequence). CDR3 nucleotide sequence: TGTGCCAGCAGCTTAGCGATAGGGGCTAACTATGGCTACACCTTC. Translating it yields CASSLAIGANYGYTF.